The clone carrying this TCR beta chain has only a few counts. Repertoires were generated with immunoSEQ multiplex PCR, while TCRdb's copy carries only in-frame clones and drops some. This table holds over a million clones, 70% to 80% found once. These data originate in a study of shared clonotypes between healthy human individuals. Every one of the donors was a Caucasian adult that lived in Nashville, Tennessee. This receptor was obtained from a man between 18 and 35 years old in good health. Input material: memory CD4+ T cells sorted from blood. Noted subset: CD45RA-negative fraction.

In DNA, the CDR3 is TGTGCCAGCAGCTTCAGGCATTCGACTCTCCCCTACGAGCAGTACTTC. Amino acids: CASSFRHSTLPYEQYF. The V and J genes are TRBV5-8 and TRBJ2-7; D is ambiguous. Germline CDR1 SGHTS, CDR2 YDEGEE. Trimming removed 2 bases at V and 2 bases at J, with 17 bases between. This CDR3 spans 16 amino acids.